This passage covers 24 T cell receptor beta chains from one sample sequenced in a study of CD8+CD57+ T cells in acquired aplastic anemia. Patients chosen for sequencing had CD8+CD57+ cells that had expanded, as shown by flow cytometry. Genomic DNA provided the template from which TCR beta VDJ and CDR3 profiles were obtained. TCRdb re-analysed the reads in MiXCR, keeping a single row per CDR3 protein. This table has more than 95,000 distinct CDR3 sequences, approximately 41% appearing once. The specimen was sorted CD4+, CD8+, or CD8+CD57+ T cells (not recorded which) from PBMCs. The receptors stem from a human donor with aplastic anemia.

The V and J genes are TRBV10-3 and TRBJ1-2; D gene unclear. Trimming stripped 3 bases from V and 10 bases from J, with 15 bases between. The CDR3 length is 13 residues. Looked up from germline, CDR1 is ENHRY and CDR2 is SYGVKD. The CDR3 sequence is CAISDSEVGDYTF. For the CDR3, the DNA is TGTGCCATCAGTGACTCGGAGGTAGGAGACTACACCTTC.

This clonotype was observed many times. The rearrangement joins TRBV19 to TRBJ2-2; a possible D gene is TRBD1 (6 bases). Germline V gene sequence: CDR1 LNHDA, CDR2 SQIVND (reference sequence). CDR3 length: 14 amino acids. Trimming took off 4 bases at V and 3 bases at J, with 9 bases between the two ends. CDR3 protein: CASSRGTHTGELFF. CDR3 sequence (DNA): TGTGCCAGTAGTAGAGGGACACACACCGGGGAGCTGTTTTTT.

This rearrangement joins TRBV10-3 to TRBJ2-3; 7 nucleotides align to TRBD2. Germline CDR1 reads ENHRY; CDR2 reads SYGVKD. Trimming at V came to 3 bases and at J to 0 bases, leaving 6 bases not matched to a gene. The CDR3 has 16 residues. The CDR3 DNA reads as TGTGCCATCAGTGACACTAGCGATTCCAGCACAGATACGCAGTATTTT. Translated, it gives CAISDTSDSSTDTQYF.

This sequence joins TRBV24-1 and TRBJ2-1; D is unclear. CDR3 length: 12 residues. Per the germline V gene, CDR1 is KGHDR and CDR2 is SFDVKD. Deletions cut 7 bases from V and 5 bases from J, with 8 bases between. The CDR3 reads CATSLGHNEQFF. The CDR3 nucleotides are TGTGCCACCAGCCTCGGTCACAATGAGCAGTTCTTC.

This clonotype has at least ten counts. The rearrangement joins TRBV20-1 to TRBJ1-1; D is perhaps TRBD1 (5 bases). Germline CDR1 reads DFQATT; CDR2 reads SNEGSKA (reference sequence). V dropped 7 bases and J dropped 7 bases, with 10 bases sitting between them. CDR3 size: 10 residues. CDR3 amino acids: CSGRGSEAFF. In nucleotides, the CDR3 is TGCAGTGGGAGGGGCAGTGAAGCTTTCTTT.

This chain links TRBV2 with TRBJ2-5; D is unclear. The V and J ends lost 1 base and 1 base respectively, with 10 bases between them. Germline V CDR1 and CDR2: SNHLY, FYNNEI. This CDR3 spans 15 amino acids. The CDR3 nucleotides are TGTGCCAGCAGTGAAGGAAAGGGTAGCCAAGAGACCCAGTACTTC. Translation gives CASSEGKGSQETQYF.

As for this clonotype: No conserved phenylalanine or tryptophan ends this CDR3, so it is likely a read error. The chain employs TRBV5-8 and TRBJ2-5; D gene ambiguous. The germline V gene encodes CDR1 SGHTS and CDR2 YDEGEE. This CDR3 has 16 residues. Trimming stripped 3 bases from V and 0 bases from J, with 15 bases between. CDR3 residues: CASSSRFFWDQETQYS. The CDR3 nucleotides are TGTGCCAGCAGCTCTCGGTTCTTCTGGGACCAAGAGACCCAGTACTCC.

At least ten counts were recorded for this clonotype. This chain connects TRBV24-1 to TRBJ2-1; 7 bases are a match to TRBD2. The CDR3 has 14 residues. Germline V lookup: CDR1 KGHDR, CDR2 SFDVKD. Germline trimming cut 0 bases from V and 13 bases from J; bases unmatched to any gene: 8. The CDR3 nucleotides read TGTGCCACCAGTGATTTGACATCGGGCGGGGGACAGTTCTTC. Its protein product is CATSDLTSGGGQFF.

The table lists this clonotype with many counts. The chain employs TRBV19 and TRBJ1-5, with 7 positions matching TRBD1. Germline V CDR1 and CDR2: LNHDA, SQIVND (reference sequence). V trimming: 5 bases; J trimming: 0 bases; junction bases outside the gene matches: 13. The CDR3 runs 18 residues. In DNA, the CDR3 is TGTGCCAGTAGTTTCTTCGGGACAGCCGGATATAGCAATCAGCCCCAGCATTTT. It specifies CASSFFGTAGYSNQPQHF.

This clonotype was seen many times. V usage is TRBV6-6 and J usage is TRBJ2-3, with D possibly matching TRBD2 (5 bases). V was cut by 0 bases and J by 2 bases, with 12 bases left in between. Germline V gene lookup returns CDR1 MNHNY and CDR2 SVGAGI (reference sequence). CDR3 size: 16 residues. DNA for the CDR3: TGTGCCAGCAGTTACTCGAAACTAGGGATCACAGATACGCAGTATTTT. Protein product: CASSYSKLGITDTQYF.

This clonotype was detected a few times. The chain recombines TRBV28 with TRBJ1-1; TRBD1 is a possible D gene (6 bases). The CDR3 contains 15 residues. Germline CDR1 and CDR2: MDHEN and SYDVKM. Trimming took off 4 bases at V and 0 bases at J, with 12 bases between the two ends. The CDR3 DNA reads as TGTGCCAGCAGTTCCATGGGGGCTTTGAACACTGAAGCTTTCTTT. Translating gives CASSSMGALNTEAFF. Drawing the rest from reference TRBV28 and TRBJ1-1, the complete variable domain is DVKVTQSSRYLVKRTGEKVFLECVQDMDHENMFWYRQDPGLGLRLIYFSYDVKMKEKGDIPEGYSVSREKKERFSLILESASTNQTSMYLCASSSMGALNTEAFFGQGTRLTVV.

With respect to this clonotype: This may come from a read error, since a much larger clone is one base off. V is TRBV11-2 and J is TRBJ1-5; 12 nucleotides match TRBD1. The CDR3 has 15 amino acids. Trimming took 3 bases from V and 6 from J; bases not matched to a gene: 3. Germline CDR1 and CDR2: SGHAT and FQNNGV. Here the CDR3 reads CASSLGQGASQPQHF. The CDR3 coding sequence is TGTGCCAGCAGCTTGGGACAGGGGGCAAGTCAGCCCCAGCATTTT.

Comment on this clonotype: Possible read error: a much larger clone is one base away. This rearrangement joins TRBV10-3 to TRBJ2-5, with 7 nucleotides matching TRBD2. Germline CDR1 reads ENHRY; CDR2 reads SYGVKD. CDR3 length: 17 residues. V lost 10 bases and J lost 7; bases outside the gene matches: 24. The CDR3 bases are TGTGCCAACAGCCAACGGGGAGGGGTAGGGCAAGCCAGGACCCAGTACTTC. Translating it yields CANSQRGGVGQARTQYF.

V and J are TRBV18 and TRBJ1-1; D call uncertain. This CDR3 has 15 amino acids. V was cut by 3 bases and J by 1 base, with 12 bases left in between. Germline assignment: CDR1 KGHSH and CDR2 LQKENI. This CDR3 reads CASSPPRGSNTEAFF. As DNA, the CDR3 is TGTGCCAGCTCACCGCCACGAGGTTCGAACACTGAAGCTTTCTTT.

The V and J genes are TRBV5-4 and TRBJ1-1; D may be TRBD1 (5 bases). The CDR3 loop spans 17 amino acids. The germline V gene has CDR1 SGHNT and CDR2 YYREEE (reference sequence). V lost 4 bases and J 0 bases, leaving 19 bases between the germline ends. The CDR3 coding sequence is TGTGCCAGCAGCGGGGCCGGAAGCGCTAATATGAACACTGAAGCTTTCTTT. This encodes CASSGAGSANMNTEAFF.

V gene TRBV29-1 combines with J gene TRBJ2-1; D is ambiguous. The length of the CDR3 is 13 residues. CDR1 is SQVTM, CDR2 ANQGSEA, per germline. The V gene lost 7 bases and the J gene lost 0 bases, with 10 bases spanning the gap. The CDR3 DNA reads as TGCAGCGGGGGATATAGCTCCTACAATGAGCAGTTCTTC. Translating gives CSGGYSSYNEQFF.

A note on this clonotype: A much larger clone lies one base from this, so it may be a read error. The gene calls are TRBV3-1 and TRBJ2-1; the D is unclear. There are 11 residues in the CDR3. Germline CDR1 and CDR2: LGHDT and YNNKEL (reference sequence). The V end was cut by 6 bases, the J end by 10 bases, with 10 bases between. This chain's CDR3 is CASRRLGEQFF. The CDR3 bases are TGTGCCAGCAGGAGACTGGGCGAGCAGTTCTTC.

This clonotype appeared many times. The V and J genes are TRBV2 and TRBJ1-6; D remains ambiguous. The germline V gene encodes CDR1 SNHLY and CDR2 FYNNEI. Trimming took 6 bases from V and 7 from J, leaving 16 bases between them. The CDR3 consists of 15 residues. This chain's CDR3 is CASSTESGRNSPLHF. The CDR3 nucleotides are TGTGCCAGCAGCACAGAAAGTGGAAGGAATTCACCCCTCCACTTT.

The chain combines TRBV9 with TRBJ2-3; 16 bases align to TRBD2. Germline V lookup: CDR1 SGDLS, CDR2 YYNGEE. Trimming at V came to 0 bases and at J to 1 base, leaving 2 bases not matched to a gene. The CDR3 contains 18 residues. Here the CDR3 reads CASSVEGLAGGRTDTQYF. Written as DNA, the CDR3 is TGTGCCAGCAGCGTAGAGGGACTAGCGGGGGGGCGCACAGATACGCAGTATTTT. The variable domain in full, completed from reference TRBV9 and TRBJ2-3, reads DSGVTQTPKHLITATGQRVTLRCSPRSGDLSVYWYQQSLDQGLQFLIQYYNGEERAKGNILERFSAQQFPDLHSELNLSSLELGDSALYFCASSVEGLAGGRTDTQYFGPGTRLTVL.

CDR3 in amino acids: CASSSPGYEQYV. The CDR3 nucleotides read TGTGCCAGCAGCTCGCCGGGGTACGAGCAGTACGTC. The chain recombines TRBV7-8 with TRBJ2-7; TRBD2 might be the D (5 bases). V lost 4 bases to trimming and J lost 4 bases, with 8 bases between them. The CDR3 has 12 amino acids. Looked up from germline, CDR1 is SGHVS and CDR2 is FQNEAQ.

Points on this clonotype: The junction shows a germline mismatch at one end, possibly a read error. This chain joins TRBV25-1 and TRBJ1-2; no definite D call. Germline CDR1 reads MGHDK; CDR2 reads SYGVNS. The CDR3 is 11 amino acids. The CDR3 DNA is TGTGCCAGCAGTGGGCCGATGGTCTACGCCTTC. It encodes CASSGPMVYAF.

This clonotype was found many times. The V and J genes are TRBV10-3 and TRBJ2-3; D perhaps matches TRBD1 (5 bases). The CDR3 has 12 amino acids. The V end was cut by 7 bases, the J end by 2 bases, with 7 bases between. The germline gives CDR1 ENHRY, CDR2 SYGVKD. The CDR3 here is CAIKTDTDTQYF. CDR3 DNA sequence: TGTGCCATCAAGACAGACACAGATACGCAGTATTTT.

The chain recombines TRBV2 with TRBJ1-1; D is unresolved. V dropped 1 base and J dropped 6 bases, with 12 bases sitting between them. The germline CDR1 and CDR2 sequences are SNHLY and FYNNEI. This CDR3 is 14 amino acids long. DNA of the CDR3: TGTGCCAGCAGTGAAGGGGTGAGGGTCTCTGAAGCTTTCTTT. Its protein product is CASSEGVRVSEAFF.

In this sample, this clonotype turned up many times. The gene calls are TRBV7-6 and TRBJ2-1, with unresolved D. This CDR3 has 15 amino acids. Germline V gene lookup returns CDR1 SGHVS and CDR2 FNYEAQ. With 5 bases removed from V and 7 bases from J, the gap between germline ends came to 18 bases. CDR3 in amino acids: CASSPGPHNPNEQFF. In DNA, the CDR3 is TGTGCCAGCAGCCCCGGACCCCATAACCCTAATGAGCAGTTCTTC.